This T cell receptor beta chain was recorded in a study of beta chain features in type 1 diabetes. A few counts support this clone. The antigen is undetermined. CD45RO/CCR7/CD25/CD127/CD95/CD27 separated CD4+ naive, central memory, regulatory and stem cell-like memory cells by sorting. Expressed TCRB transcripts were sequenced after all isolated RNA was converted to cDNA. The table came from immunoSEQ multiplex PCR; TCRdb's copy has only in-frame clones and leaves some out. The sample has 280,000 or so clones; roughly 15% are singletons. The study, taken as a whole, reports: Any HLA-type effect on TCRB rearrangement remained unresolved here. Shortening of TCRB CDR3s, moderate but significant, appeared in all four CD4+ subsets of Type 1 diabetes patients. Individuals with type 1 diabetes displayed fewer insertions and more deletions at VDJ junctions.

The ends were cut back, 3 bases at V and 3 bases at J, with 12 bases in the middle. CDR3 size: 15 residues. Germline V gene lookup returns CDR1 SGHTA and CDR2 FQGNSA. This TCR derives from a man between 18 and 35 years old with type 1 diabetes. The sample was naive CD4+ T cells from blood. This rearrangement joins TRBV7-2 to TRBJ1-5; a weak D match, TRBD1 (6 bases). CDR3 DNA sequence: TGTGCCAGCAGCTTTACAGGGACCGTCAATCAGCCCCAGCATTTT. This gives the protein CASSFTGTVNQPQHF. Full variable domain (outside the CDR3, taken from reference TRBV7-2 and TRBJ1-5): GAGVSQSPSNKVTEKGKDVELRCDPISGHTALYWYRQSLGQGLEFLIYFQGNSAPDKSGLPSDRFSAERTGGSVSTLTIQRTQQEDSAVYLCASSFTGTVNQPQHFGDGTRLSIL.